This T cell receptor (beta chain) stems from a study of a mutant IDH1 vaccine in newly diagnosed glioma. Across the whole study: Weeks 1, 3, 5, 7, 11, 15, 19 and 23 were when patients received their eight vaccinations. Patients previously underwent radiotherapy, temozolomide, or both, and most underwent both. Points from the study as a whole: Apparently, pseudoprogression bore no relation to changes among the top peripheral T cell clonotypes.

V shed 0 bases and J shed 5 bases, with 13 bases lying between them. Germline V gene lookup returns CDR1 MNHEY and CDR2 SVGAGI. This CDR3 contains 15 residues. The time point denotes: week 5, during vaccination. Topical imiquimod accompanied each vaccine dose, which consisted of 300 ug of mutant IDH1 20-mer peptide. Profiled with immunoSEQ multiplex PCR; TCRdb holds only in-frame clones, not every one. The sample consists of tens of thousands of clones, roughly 80% of them appearing once. Details on this clone: Its target is not known.

The sequencing here drew on PBMCs, taken from a glioma patient whose treatment included an IDH1 peptide vaccine. The V call is TRBV6-5, the J call TRBJ1-1; D is uncertain. The source of this sequence is a man aged 40-55 years with glioma. Some clones in this sample may be carry-over from other donors' samples. The CDR3 sequence is CASSYSGSGGTEAFF. As DNA, the CDR3 is TGTGCCAGCAGTTACTCTGGCAGTGGAGGGACTGAAGCTTTCTTT.